A single sample gave rise to the 18 T cell receptor beta chains below, sequenced in a study of naive and memory T cell subsets. Study outcomes and limitations: Naive repertoires, especially CD8, held a few larger clonotypes, possibly memory cells re-expressing CD45RA.

Two oligonucleotides, mixed equimolar, formed the beta constant-region primer covering TRBC1 and TRBC2. Ligated cDNA was amplified by four rounds of PCR with nested alpha and beta constant-region primers and SP2. TCRdb reprocessed the UMI-ligation and nested PCR reads with MiXCR, giving one entry per CDR3 protein. This sample carries roughly 100,000 distinct CDR3 sequences, roughly 15% of them seen once, and the ten largest clones take 2.5% to 3%. These receptors are not linked to any known antigen. The sample comprised naive CD8+ T cells from blood. The receptors derive from a human donor in good health.

V is TRBV2 and J is TRBJ1-5; tentatively, D is TRBD1 (5 bases). Germline V gene data show CDR1 as SNHLY and CDR2 as FYNNEI. The CDR3 is made up of 15 amino acids. V lost 6 bases and J lost 6, with 18 bases in between. CDR3 region: CASRPTGGGRQPQHF. The CDR3 DNA is TGTGCCAGCAGGCCCACGGGTGGGGGACGTCAGCCCCAGCATTTT. Looking up the rest from reference TRBV2 and TRBJ1-5 gives the full variable domain: EPEVTQTPSHQVTQMGQEVILRCVPISNHLYFYWYRQILGQKVEFLVSFYNNEISEKSEIFDDQFSVERPDGSNFTLKIRSTKLEDSAMYFCASRPTGGGRQPQHFGDGTRLSIL.

This clonotype was seen more than once but under ten times. The chain recombines TRBV19 with TRBJ2-5; D remains ambiguous. V dropped 6 bases and J dropped 2 bases, with 13 bases sitting between them. The CDR3 length is 14 residues. Germline-derived CDR1 and CDR2 are LNHDA and SQIVND (reference sequence). CDR3 in amino acids: CASSPPGPQETQYF. The CDR3 DNA follows: TGTGCCAGTAGCCCTCCCGGTCCACAAGAGACCCAGTACTTC.

This clonotype came up many times. The V and J genes are TRBV4-3 and TRBJ2-6; D is undetermined. V was pared by 2 bases and J by 0 bases, with 11 bases between. Germline V lookup: CDR1 LGHNA, CDR2 YSLEER. The CDR3 covers 17 residues. CDR3 residues: CASSQKEPPSGANVLTF. The CDR3 bases are TGCGCCAGCAGCCAAAAGGAGCCTCCCTCTGGGGCCAACGTCCTGACTTTC.

V is TRBV12-3 or TRBV12-4 and J is TRBJ2-7; D ambiguous. V was clipped by 2 bases and J by 4 bases, with 6 bases between them. The CDR3 totals 12 residues. The CDR3: CASSLIPYEQYF. CDR3 DNA: TGTGCCAGCAGTTTAATTCCATACGAGCAGTACTTC.

V usage is TRBV19 and J usage is TRBJ2-7; TRBD1 is a possible D gene (6 bases). The ends were cut back, 3 bases at V and 2 bases at J, with 14 bases in the middle. The CDR3 loop spans 15 amino acids. Germline V gene sequence: CDR1 LNHDA, CDR2 SQIVND (reference sequence). This CDR3 is CASSIGQGRTYEQYF. DNA for the CDR3: TGTGCCAGTAGTATCGGTCAGGGGCGTACCTACGAGCAGTACTTC. The full variable domain, completed using reference TRBV19 and TRBJ2-7, is DGGITQSPKYLFRKEGQNVTLSCEQNLNHDAMYWYRQDPGQGLRLIYYSQIVNDFQKGDIAEGYSVSREKKESFPLTVTSAQKNPTAFYLCASSIGQGRTYEQYFGPGTRLTVT.

This clonotype was seen at least ten times. The chain is built from TRBV6-6 and TRBJ1-2; 8 bases are a match to TRBD1. With 5 bases clipped from V and 4 bases from J, the junction kept 9 bases outside the gene matches. Germline CDR1 reads MNHNY; CDR2 reads SVGAGI (reference sequence). This CDR3 contains 15 residues. CDR3 sequence (DNA): TGTGCCAGCAGTACGACGGGACAGGCTATCTATGGCTACACCTTC. This sequence encodes CASSTTGQAIYGYTF.

This chain joins TRBV7-9 and TRBJ1-4; D gene unclear. V was pared by 1 base and J by 12 bases, with 15 bases between. In germline, CDR1 is SEHNR, CDR2 FQNEAQ (reference sequence). This CDR3 region has 14 residues. The CDR3 region has the DNA TGTGCCAGCAGCTTAGGTGGCCGTCCCGGGGAACTGTTTTTT. Translating gives CASSLGGRPGELFF.

This clonotype was counted between two and nine times. J is TRBJ2-3 and V is TRBV20-1, with TRBD2 matching 9 bases. CDR1 is DFQATT, CDR2 SNEGSKA, per germline (reference sequence). The CDR3 loop spans 13 amino acids. V lost 3 bases, J lost 7 bases, and 5 bases stayed unmatched. CDR3 coding DNA: TGCAGTGCTAGTTCTAGCGGGGTGAATACGCAGTATTTT. Encoded protein: CSASSSGVNTQYF.

This clonotype was seen ten or more times. CDR3 sequence: CSARDGEASGRRYEQYF. CDR3 nucleotides: TGCAGTGCTAGAGATGGTGAGGCTAGCGGGAGAAGGTACGAGCAGTACTTC. The rearrangement links TRBV20-1 to TRBJ2-7; the match to TRBD2 covers 10 bases. Germline loops: CDR1 DFQATT, CDR2 SNEGSKA (reference sequence). With 0 bases clipped from V and 4 bases from J, the junction kept 12 bases outside the gene matches. CDR3 size: 17 residues.

The chain recombines TRBV2 with TRBJ1-1; no clear D. The CDR3 covers 15 residues. V was cut by 8 bases and J by 5 bases, with 21 bases left in between. CDR1 is SNHLY, CDR2 FYNNEI, per germline. CDR3 region: CASQSEVGGGTEAFF. The CDR3 nucleotides read TGTGCCAGCCAATCCGAAGTCGGCGGAGGGACTGAAGCTTTCTTT.

This clonotype was detected ten times or more. The chain uses TRBV24-1 and TRBJ2-2, with TRBD2 identical over 12 bases. CDR1 is KGHDR, CDR2 SFDVKD, per germline. The CDR3 has 19 residues. Trimming cost V 2 bases and J 5 bases; bases outside gene matches: 11. The CDR3 DNA follows: TGTGCCACCAGTGATTACCCTAGCGGGAGGGCCCAGGGAACCGGGGAGCTGTTTTTT. Encoded protein: CATSDYPSGRAQGTGELFF.

The rearrangement joins TRBV6-1 to TRBJ2-3, with 7 bases identical to TRBD1. The ends lost 5 bases at V and 1 base at J; junction bases unmatched: 6. Looked up from germline, CDR1 is MNHNS and CDR2 is SASEGT. This CDR3 contains 15 residues. CDR3 amino acids: CASSPGTVRTDTQYF. CDR3 DNA: TGTGCCAGCAGTCCCGGGACAGTTCGCACAGATACGCAGTATTTT.

This clonotype occurred a few times. The rearrangement uses TRBV5-4 and TRBJ1-1; D is possibly TRBD1 (5 bases). V gave up 2 bases and J gave up 1 base, with 15 bases separating them. The V gene's germline CDR1 is SGHNT and CDR2 YYREEE (reference sequence). The CDR3 extends over 16 amino acids. As DNA, the CDR3 is TGTGCCAGCAGCTTAGCGGGGTACCAGGGGAACACTGAAGCTTTCTTT. Encoded protein: CASSLAGYQGNTEAFF.

This clonotype was recorded at least ten times. The chain combines TRBV29-1 with TRBJ2-1, with D perhaps TRBD2 (5 bases). The CDR3 runs to 13 residues. CDR1 is SQVTM, CDR2 ANQGSEA, per germline. Between the trimmed V and J ends, which lost 4 bases and 7 bases, there was a span of 14 bases. Here the CDR3 DNA reads TGCAGCGTTGTTTTAGCGTCCGAAAATGAGCAGTTCTTC. Translated: CSVVLASENEQFF.

The rearrangement uses TRBV6-6 and TRBJ1-3; D ambiguous. CDR1 and CDR2 from the germline V gene are MNHNY and SVGAGI (reference sequence). V was trimmed by 5 bases and J by 0 bases, leaving 14 bases between them. CDR3 length: 16 amino acids. In DNA form, the CDR3 reads TGTGCCAGCAGTCCCCACCCACAAGTCTCTGGAAACACCATATATTTT. Translation: CASSPHPQVSGNTIYF.

This clonotype has just a few counts. This sequence joins TRBV5-5 and TRBJ1-2; no definite D call. Germline V gene sequence: CDR1 SGHKS, CDR2 YYEKEE (reference sequence). The V and J ends lost 4 bases and 10 bases respectively, with 11 bases between them. The CDR3 is made up of 11 amino acids. In DNA form, the CDR3 reads TGTGCCAGCAGCACGACTTTACTCTACACCTTC. Its protein is CASSTTLLYTF. The entire variable domain, with the rest obtained from reference TRBV5-5 and TRBJ1-2, is as follows: DAGVTQSPTHLIKTRGQQVTLRCSPISGHKSVSWYQQVLGQGPQFIFQYYEKEERGRGNFPDRFSARQFPNYSSELNVNALLLGDSALYLCASSTTLLYTFGSGTRLTVV.

The CDR3 spells CASSQAPSGGENEQYF. In DNA form, the CDR3 reads TGTGCCAGCAGCCAGGCCCCTAGCGGGGGGGAGAACGAGCAGTACTTC. The genes are TRBV4-2 and TRBJ2-7; 12 positions match TRBD2. Trimming cost V 3 bases and J 5 bases; bases outside gene matches: 8. The CDR3 sequence is 16 residues long. Germline CDR1 LGHNA, CDR2 YNFKEQ.

This chain joins TRBV20-1 and TRBJ1-2, with D unresolved. The germline V gene encodes CDR1 DFQATT and CDR2 SNEGSKA (reference sequence). Trimming left V 0 bases short and J 0 bases short, with 5 bases between. The CDR3 runs 13 residues. CDR3 residues: CSARDVPNYGYTF. CDR3 nucleotide sequence: TGCAGTGCTAGAGACGTACCTAACTATGGCTACACCTTC.